This TCR beta chain appears in the sequencing data of a study of blood T cell repertoires in COVID-19. Turning to the study itself: Spain, Italy and the United States supplied samples that represented acute and convalescent COVID-19.

The data were produced by immunoSEQ multiplex PCR, yet TCRdb's version contains in-frame clones alone and is incomplete. The repertoire holds about 260,000 clones, 80% to 90% seen once, with over 4% in the top ten. The V end lost 3 bases, the J end lost 5 bases, and 30 bases lay between the germline ends. This CDR3 comprises 19 residues. Germline V gene data show CDR1 as SGHNT and CDR2 as YYREEE (reference sequence). The study drew participants aged about 18 to 90 years from under 30 US areas. Clinical history as reported by participants underpinned cohort assignment. The sample was PBMCs or T cells enriched from blood (not recorded which). This sequence originates from a man aged 30 to 45 with acute COVID-19. The V gene is TRBV5-4, the J gene TRBJ2-7; a weak D match, TRBD1 (5 bases). The CDR3 DNA reads TGTGCCAGCAGCTCTCCAAACCTCAGGGTTAGCCCCGATCTCAACGAGCAGTACGTC. This translates into CASSSPNLRVSPDLNEQYV.